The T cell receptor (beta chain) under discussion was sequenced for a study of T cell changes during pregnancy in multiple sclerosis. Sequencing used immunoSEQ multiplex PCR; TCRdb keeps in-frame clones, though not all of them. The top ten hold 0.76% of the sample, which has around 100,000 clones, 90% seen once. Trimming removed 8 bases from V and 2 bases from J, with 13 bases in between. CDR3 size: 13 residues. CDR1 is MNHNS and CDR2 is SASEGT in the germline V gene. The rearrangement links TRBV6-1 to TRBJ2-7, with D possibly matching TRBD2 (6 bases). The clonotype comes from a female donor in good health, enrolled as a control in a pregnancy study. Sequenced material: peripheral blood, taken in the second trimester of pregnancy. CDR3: CASATAGPYEQYF. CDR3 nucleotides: TGTGCCAGCGCGACGGCGGGACCCTACGAGCAGTACTTC.